These 18 T cell receptor beta chains came from one sample sequenced in a study of Ad26.COV2.S vaccination and SARS-CoV-2 variants (dated by TCRdb to about 2021). The library was built by means of the immunoSEQ multiplex PCR assay. TCRdb's version of the immuneACCESS table is confined to in-frame rearrangements and falls short of the full clone set. An unresolved V gene accounts for under half of the shortfall where checked; the remainder is of unknown origin. The sample records roughly 510,000 clones, 87% of which are singletons. Over 10% of the sample is in the top ten clones. The sample's treatment or condition label, decoded: approximately 18 received Ad26.COV2.S at low or high dose, single or two shots; several received placebo; per-sample allocation not given. Repertoires of vaccine and placebo recipients were sequenced from samples taken on day 63 after the first injection. This specimen consisted of peripheral blood, obtained in a trial of Ad26.COV2.S vaccine versus placebo. The receptors derive from a person between 18 and 65 years old who received the Ad26.COV2.S COVID-19 vaccine or a placebo.

This clone turned up a few times. The chain recombines TRBV5-4 with TRBJ2-7; 8 nucleotides align to TRBD2. J was trimmed by 4 bases and V by 4 bases; bases with no gene match: 10. The CDR3 has 15 amino acids. Germline values: CDR1 SGHNT, CDR2 YYREEE (reference sequence). CDR3 sequence (DNA): TGTGCCAGCAGCCGGAGTTCCGGGAGGGCTTACGAGCAGTACTTC. It encodes CASSRSSGRAYEQYF.

The table lists this clone with a count of one. V and J are TRBV30 and TRBJ1-2, with D perhaps TRBD1 (5 bases). V was shortened by 4 bases and J by 4 bases, with 13 bases between the two germline ends. The CDR3 totals 13 residues. Germline lookup yields CDR1 GTSNPN and CDR2 SVGIG (reference sequence). The CDR3 here is CAWTRGAGYGYTF. CDR3 coding DNA: TGTGCCTGGACCCGCGGGGCGGGCTATGGCTACACCTTC.

The chain recombines TRBV9 with TRBJ2-7; 11 positions agree with TRBD1. J gave up 0 bases and V 3 bases, and 17 bases lay outside the gene matches. CDR1 SGDLS and CDR2 YYNGEE come from the germline V gene. The CDR3 loop spans 20 amino acids. The CDR3 nucleotides read TGTGCCAGCAGCGACCCGCAGTGGGACAGGGGGAATATTGGCTCCTACGAGCAGTACTTC. Translated: CASSDPQWDRGNIGSYEQYF.

The chain combines TRBV5-5 with TRBJ2-1; 7 bases agree with TRBD1. CDR3 size: 14 residues. The V segment lost 0 bases and the J segment 8 bases; nucleotides outside the gene matches: 5. Germline assignment: CDR1 SGHKS and CDR2 YYEKEE (reference sequence). Here the CDR3 DNA reads TGTGCCAGCAGCTTGGGGACAGGTTTCCATGAGCAGTTCTTC. Protein sequence: CASSLGTGFHEQFF.

The rearrangement joins TRBV7-8 to TRBJ1-1; TRBD1 is a possible D gene (5 bases). CDR1 and CDR2 (germline): SGHVS, FQNEAQ. Trimming pared 5 bases from V and 2 bases from J, leaving 21 bases between. The length of the CDR3 is 17 residues. CDR3 sequence: CASSRRDPGRTNTEAFF. The CDR3 nucleotides read TGTGCCAGCAGCAGACGAGACCCGGGACGAACAAACACTGAAGCTTTCTTT. Full variable domain (rest looked up from reference TRBV7-8 and TRBJ1-1): GAGVSQSPRYKVAKRGQDVALRCDPISGHVSLFWYQQALGQGPEFLTYFQNEAQLDKSGLPSDRFFAERPEGSVSTLKIQRTQQEDSAVYLCASSRRDPGRTNTEAFFGQGTRLTVV.

This clone has only one observation. This chain joins TRBV5-1 and TRBJ2-7; the D is unclear. Germline CDR1 SGHRS, CDR2 YFSETQ. The CDR3 is 14 residues long. Between the trimmed V and J ends, which lost 2 bases and 4 bases, there was a span of 13 bases. The CDR3 is CASSFGNRKYEQYF. The CDR3 coding sequence is TGCGCCAGCAGCTTTGGCAACCGAAAATACGAGCAGTACTTC.

This clone has a single count. The J gene is TRBJ1-5, the V gene TRBV19; TRBD1 aligns across 9 bases. The germline gives CDR1 LNHDA, CDR2 SQIVND (reference sequence). This CDR3 spans 15 amino acids. V dropped 6 bases and J dropped 4; count of bases not matched to a gene: 7. CDR3 nucleotides: TGTGCCAGTAGGGGACAGGGAGGGCTTAATCAGCCCCAGCATTTT. This gives the protein CASRGQGGLNQPQHF.

The chain joins TRBV6-5 to TRBJ2-7, with unresolved D. Per the germline V gene, CDR1 is MNHEY and CDR2 is SVGAGI. Trimming stripped 4 bases from V and 0 bases from J, with 10 bases between. The CDR3 sequence is 14 residues long. CDR3 region: CASSSETSSYEQYF. The CDR3 coding sequence is TGTGCCAGCAGTTCGGAGACGAGCTCCTACGAGCAGTACTTC.

V and J are TRBV12-3 or TRBV12-4 and TRBJ2-1; D is ambiguous. This CDR3 region has 11 residues. The V end was cut by 7 bases, the J end by 5 bases, with 6 bases between. The CDR3 region has the DNA TGTGCCAGCACCCTTAACAATGAGCAGTTCTTC. Its protein is CASTLNNEQFF.

This chain links TRBV7-3 with TRBJ2-1, with 11 bases matching TRBD2. The CDR3 covers 14 residues. Germline V lookup: CDR1 SGHTA, CDR2 FQGTGA. V trimming: 3 bases; J trimming: 5 bases; junction bases outside the gene matches: 0. In DNA form, the CDR3 reads TGTGCCAGCAGCTTGGGACTAGCGGACAATGAGCAGTTCTTC. Translation: CASSLGLADNEQFF.

This clone was picked up one time. V is TRBV15 and J is TRBJ1-5; 9 bases map to TRBD1. Germline values: CDR1 LNHNV, CDR2 YYDKDF (reference sequence). The CDR3 is made up of 17 amino acids. J lost 4 bases, V lost 1 base, and 8 bases had no gene match. The CDR3 reads CATSRVLGTGRNQPQHF. The CDR3 nucleotides are TGTGCCACCAGCAGAGTTTTAGGGACAGGGAGGAATCAGCCCCAGCATTTT. Supplemented by reference TRBV15 and TRBJ1-5, the full variable domain reads DAMVIQNPRYQVTQFGKPVTLSCSQTLNHNVMYWYQQKSSQAPKLLFHYYDKDFNNEADTPDNFQSRRPNTSFCFLDIRSPGLGDTAMYLCATSRVLGTGRNQPQHFGDGTRLSIL.

V and J are TRBV5-1 and TRBJ2-1; 7 nucleotides align to TRBD2. V shed 0 bases and J 0 bases; nucleotides not matched to a gene: 3. CDR3 size: 16 residues. Per the germline V gene, CDR1 is SGHRS and CDR2 is YFSETQ. CDR3 bases: TGCGCCAGCAGCTTGGCGGGGGGAAGCTCCTACAATGAGCAGTTCTTC. Protein: CASSLAGGSSYNEQFF.

J is TRBJ2-7 and V is TRBV6-1; the D is unclear. Germline values: CDR1 MNHNS, CDR2 SASEGT. CDR3 length: 12 amino acids. Trimming removed 3 bases from V and 0 bases from J, with 3 bases in between. The CDR3, as DNA: TGTGCCAGCAGTGACGTCTCCTACGAGCAGTACTTC. Its translation is CASSDVSYEQYF.

V gene TRBV30 combines with J gene TRBJ1-4; 7 positions match TRBD1. V was clipped by 5 bases and J by 5 bases; unmatched bases: 8. Looked up from germline, CDR1 is GTSNPN and CDR2 is SVGIG (reference sequence). The length of the CDR3 is 14 residues. The CDR3: CAWARRDRNEKLFF. The CDR3 DNA follows: TGTGCCTGGGCCCGGAGGGACAGAAATGAAAAACTGTTTTTT.

The rearrangement links TRBV5-6 to TRBJ1-6, with D possibly TRBD1 on 5 matching bases. Between the trimmed V and J ends, which lost 4 bases and 7 bases, there was a span of 12 bases. The CDR3 sequence is 14 residues long. CDR1 is SGHDT and CDR2 is YYEEEE in the germline V gene. The CDR3 is CASSPDSLNSPLHF. The CDR3 DNA is TGTGCCAGCAGCCCCGACAGCTTGAATTCACCCCTCCACTTT.

The V gene is TRBV28, the J gene TRBJ1-5; 9 bases fit TRBD1. The CDR3 spans 14 residues. V lost 7 bases to trimming and J lost 9 bases; unmatched junction nucleotides: 10. Germline V gene sequence: CDR1 MDHEN, CDR2 SYDVKM. This CDR3 is CASKGDRGLRPQHF. The CDR3 DNA follows: TGTGCCAGCAAGGGCGACAGGGGGTTGCGGCCCCAGCATTTT.

The genes are TRBV30 and TRBJ1-4; D is ambiguous. The CDR3 covers 14 residues. Germline CDR1 is GTSNPN and CDR2 is SVGIG (reference sequence). The V end lost 2 bases, the J end lost 0 bases, and 7 bases lay between the germline ends. CDR3 DNA: TGTGCCTGGAGTACCGGTGCAACTAATGAAAAACTGTTTTTT. Its protein is CAWSTGATNEKLFF.

The chain has TRBV6-5 and TRBJ2-1; D is unclear. Germline-derived CDR1 and CDR2 are MNHEY and SVGAGI. This CDR3 contains 11 residues. Trimming shortened V by 5 bases and J by 7 bases, and 6 bases separated the two germline ends. DNA for the CDR3: TGTGCCAGCAGTAGAGAGAATGAGCAGTTCTTC. This sequence encodes CASSRENEQFF.